A selection of T cell receptor beta chains follows, all from one sample in a study of T cells expressing NK-cell markers. From the 5' RACE reads, TCRdb lists one entry per CDR3 protein and no DNA. The sample includes 3,000 or so distinct CDR3 sequences. The specimen was blood T cells: a sorted CD56 or NKG2C T cell subset, CD4+ or CD8+ T cells, or bulk PBMC T cells (not recorded which). The origin of the receptors is a woman aged 18-29 years in good health. CDR3s include the opening cysteine and the closing phenylalanine or tryptophan. Some rows mark clone size as missing; the rest say once, few, many or name a class of expanded clone.

TRBJ2-5 | medium-sized | TRBV20-1 | CSARGTSERETQYF
TRBJ2-7 | . | TRBV4-2 | CASSQRLAGAYEQYF
TRBJ2-6 | medium-sized | TRBV6-4 | CASSIGGNSGANVLTF
TRBJ2-2 | . | TRBV6-4 | CASSDTYDGAGELFF
TRBJ2-1 | . | TRBV10-3 | CAISGPWTRGRRYNEQFF
TRBJ2-5 | . | TRBV4-2 | CASSQDRGGGAETQYF
TRBJ2-7 | . | TRBV11-2 | CASSFDRDSYYEQYF
TRBJ1-2 | . | TRBV5-1 | CASSLQYGYTF
TRBJ2-3 | . | TRBV25-1 | CASGGTTDTQYF
TRBJ2-6 | . | TRBV4-3 | CASSQEGSSTGANVLTF
TRBJ1-1 | . | TRBV6-1 | CASSGLDGNTEAFF
TRBJ2-7 | medium-sized | TRBV20-1 | CSARTGREPYEQYF
TRBJ2-3 | . | TRBV6-6 | CASQGGGDGTDTQYF
TRBJ2-7 | . | TRBV20-1 | CSARDGTSGGDSYEQYF
TRBJ1-1 | . | TRBV2 | CASRVGQKAFF
TRBJ1-6 | . | TRBV20-1 | CSARDVGQGASPLHF
TRBJ2-5 | . | TRBV7-9 | CASSPAGGLRQYF
TRBJ2-3 | . | TRBV9 | CASSARDRVRTDTQYF
TRBJ1-1 | . | TRBV20-1 | CSARDSGDTEAFF
TRBJ2-5 | . | TRBV9 | CASSVTGETQYF
TRBJ2-2 | . | TRBV19 | CASRSAGVETGELFF
TRBJ2-5 | medium-sized | TRBV6-6 | CASSRLAGGQETQYF
TRBJ1-1 | . | TRBV4-3 | CASSHPSGPWRSFNTEAFF
TRBJ2-3 | . | TRBV20-1 | CSAIRLAGGLSTDTQYF
TRBJ2-2 | . | TRBV9 | CASSVARGRSGELFF
TRBJ2-1 | . | TRBV5-1 | CASSGVTGVRYNEQFF
TRBJ2-6 | . | TRBV6-1 | CASRDLGASGANVLTF
TRBJ1-5 | . | TRBV25-1 | CASSDEETQPQHF
TRBJ2-1 | . | TRBV20-1 | CSARDSKVASSYNEQFF
TRBJ2-7 | medium-sized | TRBV24-1 | CATSDVSYEQYF
TRBJ2-5 | . | TRBV5-1 | CASSGEPGRQTQYF
TRBJ1-5 | medium-sized | TRBV25-1 | CASSEGGPQHF
TRBJ1-5 | . | TRBV6-1 | CASSEGEGQGNQPQHF
TRBJ2-7 | . | TRBV6-2/TRBV6-3 | CASSYGQQDTDEQYF
TRBJ2-3 | . | TRBV25-1 | CASSGGQGGPDTQYF
TRBJ2-6 | . | TRBV20-1 | CSALGQGGSGANVLTF
TRBJ2-7 | . | TRBV4-2 | CASSQDSGAPYEQYF
TRBJ1-5 | . | TRBV15 | CATSVNWGVVDQPQHF
TRBJ2-2 | . | TRBV14 | CASSQGGGITGELFF
TRBJ1-1 | medium-sized | TRBV20-1 | CSARDPGMNTEAFF